A selection of T cell receptor beta chains follows, all from one sample in a study of blood T cell repertoires in COVID-19. Some clones are missing from TCRdb's copy, which holds only in-frame ones; the method was immunoSEQ multiplex PCR. This table has about 250,000 clones, roughly 84% appearing once. The sequencing input was peripheral blood. These receptors all come from a woman between 40 and 50 years old who had recovered from COVID-19. The CDR3 runs from the conserved cysteine through the conserved F or W. The order of the fields is CDR3 length, V gene, CDR3 protein.

14	TRBV5-4	CASSFRDRVKGYTF
14	TRBV28	CASSSGQTNEKLFF
13	TRBV11-3	CASSFMEEQTQYF
13	TRBV6-6	CASSLGAGYGYTF
15	TRBV28	CASRLDNFGYNEQFF
13	TRBV28	CASSWPGSYEQYF
13	TRBV4-1	CASSQVLSYEQYF
14	TRBV6-1	CASSEVSGNSPLHF
13	TRBV30	CAWSKGRYPEAFF
13	TRBV6-4	CASSDGSPGTQYF
13	TRBV2	CASGREVDTEAFF
17	TRBV15	CATSRGDRSRGNQPQHF
15	TRBV28	CASSTGGTMNTEAFF
17	TRBV5-1	CASSLGLAGGVSETQYF
15	TRBV6-2/TRBV6-3	CASSLLAGGNQPQHF
16	TRBV6-5	CASSYSVRQSNQPQHF
17	TRBV5-4	CASSPGLAGGLYNEQFF
17	TRBV5-4	CASSLAPRGLLSDTQYF
14	TRBV7-9	CASSLGSSGNTIYF
14	TRBV6-5	CASRIGTATYEQYF
12	TRBV19	CASNQDNYGYTF
15	TRBV4-2	CASSQGTGHNQPQHF
13	TRBV12-3/TRBV12-4	CAEGQGADYGYTF
17	TRBV5-1	CASSLGQPGLSGQPQHF
14	TRBV30	CAWSWVTTGYGYTF
14	TRBV5-5	CASSWSTGSGEQYF
14	TRBV10-1	CASSESRLRVDQYF
15	TRBV28	CASSRGGPSSYEQYF
15	TRBV19	CASSIIKAVDTEAFF
14	TRBV19	CASSIQASNEKLFF
18	TRBV2	CASMGTSGGPSLYNEQFF
14	TRBV10-2	CASKDPQGAETQYF
14	TRBV2	CASSDRVVQRKQYF
16	TRBV5-5	CASSSTSRGIYYGYTF
15	TRBV4-1	CASSQSTGGSSPLHF
13	TRBV30	CAWSSAPGYEQYF
13	TRBV6-5	CASSATWDQPQHF
14	TRBV30	CAGNRDSQNEKLFF
15	TRBV4-1	CASRNAGTGNSPLHF
14	TRBV5-4	CASSWGVGSEKLFF
14	TRBV27	CASSLSGQLYGYTF
15	TRBV5-1	CASSLGGTDNYGYTF
16	TRBV27	CASSFESSGGTYEQYF
14	TRBV6-5	CASTLSAVNYEQYF
14	TRBV5-6	CASRLTGDSYEQYF
15	TRBV5-4	CASSLREQGREKLFF
16	TRBV19	CASSIYPTSGGNEQFF
15	TRBV19	CASSGTGSGANVLTF
13	TRBV28	CASSRGQGQGQYF
19	TRBV7-6	CASSLSRDRGLSGANVLTF
11	TRBV11-2	CASSAGVGYTF
15	TRBV6-4	CATSLQPDRGHEQFF
15	TRBV18	CASSLLQGADEKLFF
14	TRBV2	CARQEQDYNSPLHF
15	TRBV7-2	CASRPRRMEGTEAFF
12	TRBV5-1	CASRGDTGELFF
14	TRBV18	CASSPRELVTEAFF
14	TRBV5-4	CASSFTGGSYEQYF
13	TRBV27	CAVRTGPNYGYTF
14	TRBV6-6	CASSLAGGYNEQFF